These 5 T cell receptor beta chains were sequenced from one sample in a study of blood T cell repertoires in COVID-19. TCRdb's copy holds only in-frame clones and misses some; the assay was immunoSEQ multiplex PCR. This table holds under 500,000 clones, over 75% found once. The source material was PBMCs or T cells enriched from blood (not recorded which). Receptors originate from a man younger than 45 who had recovered from COVID-19.

The rearrangement joins TRBV3-1 (or the pseudogene TRBV3-2) to TRBJ2-7, with TRBD2 as a possible D gene (5 bases). Germline V gene data show CDR1 as LGHDT and CDR2 as YNNKEL (reference sequence). V was trimmed by 4 bases and J by 0 bases, leaving 13 bases between them. The CDR3 runs to 15 residues. The CDR3 bases are TGTGCCAGCAGCCTTGATAGCGCCAGCTCCTACGAGCAGTACTTC. This gives the protein CASSLDSASSYEQYF.

The chain links TRBV15 to TRBJ2-3, with D tentatively TRBD2 (5 bases). Germline V lookup: CDR1 LNHNV, CDR2 YYDKDF (reference sequence). This CDR3 has 16 amino acids. Trimming removed 3 bases from V and 5 bases from J, with 18 bases in between. The CDR3 coding sequence is TGTGCCACCAGCAGGGGCTCGCGGGCATTCGTAGATACGCAGTATTTT. The encoded protein is CATSRGSRAFVDTQYF.

This clone was found once. V gene TRBV7-9 combines with J gene TRBJ1-1; 8 nucleotides match TRBD1. This CDR3 is built from 12 residues. The V and J ends lost 5 bases and 6 bases, in that order; junction bases with no gene match: 2. Germline CDR1 SEHNR, CDR2 FQNEAQ (reference sequence). For the CDR3, the DNA is TGTGCCAGCAGCCCCAGGGGGCCTGAAGCTTTCTTT. It codes for CASSPRGPEAFF.

This clone was detected only once. V and J are TRBV28 and TRBJ1-2, with 8 bases aligning to TRBD1. The CDR3 has 13 amino acids. J was trimmed by 12 bases and V by 3 bases; bases with no gene match: 9. The germline V gene has CDR1 MDHEN and CDR2 SYDVKM. This chain's CDR3 is CASSFEPGQGNTF. The CDR3 nucleotides are TGTGCCAGCAGTTTCGAACCCGGACAGGGAAACACCTTC.

Worth noting for this clone: The sample carries other DNA sequences with the same CDR3. This chain connects TRBV5-1 to TRBJ2-2, with 8 bases lining up with TRBD1. The CDR3 has 15 amino acids. Germline V gives CDR1 SGHRS, CDR2 YFSETQ. V trimming: 2 bases; J trimming: 5 bases; junction bases outside the gene matches: 5. The CDR3 reads CASSFRTGSTGELFF. CDR3 in DNA: TGCGCCAGCAGCTTCCGGACAGGGAGTACCGGGGAGCTGTTTTTT.